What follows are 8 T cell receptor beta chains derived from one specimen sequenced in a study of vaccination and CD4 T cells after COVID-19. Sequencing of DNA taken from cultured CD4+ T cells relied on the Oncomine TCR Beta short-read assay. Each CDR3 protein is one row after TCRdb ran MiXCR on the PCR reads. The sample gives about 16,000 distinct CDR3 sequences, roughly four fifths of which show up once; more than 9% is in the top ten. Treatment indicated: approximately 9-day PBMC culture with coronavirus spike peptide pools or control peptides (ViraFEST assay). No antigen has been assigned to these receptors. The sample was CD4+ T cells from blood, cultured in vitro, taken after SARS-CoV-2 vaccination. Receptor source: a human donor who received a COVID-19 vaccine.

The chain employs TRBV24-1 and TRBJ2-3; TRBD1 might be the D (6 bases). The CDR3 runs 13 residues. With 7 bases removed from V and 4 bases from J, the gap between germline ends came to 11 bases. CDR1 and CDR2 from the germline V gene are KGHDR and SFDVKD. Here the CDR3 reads CATRGTWADTQYF. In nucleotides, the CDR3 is TGTGCCACCAGGGGGACATGGGCAGATACGCAGTATTTT.

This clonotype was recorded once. CDR3 in DNA: TGTGCCTGGAGTGTAAAGGGGAGCTATGGCTACACCTTC. Its translation: CAWSVKGSYGYTF. The V gene is TRBV30, the J gene TRBJ1-2; D is perhaps TRBD1 (5 bases). The CDR3 totals 13 residues. Germline CDR1 reads GTSNPN; CDR2 reads SVGIG (reference sequence). V was cut by 0 bases and J by 4 bases, with 9 bases left in between.

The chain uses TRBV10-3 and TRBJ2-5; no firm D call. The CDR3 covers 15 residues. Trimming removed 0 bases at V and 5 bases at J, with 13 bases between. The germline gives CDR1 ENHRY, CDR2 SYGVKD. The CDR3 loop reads CAISESGISSETQYF. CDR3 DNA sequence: TGTGCCATCAGTGAGTCGGGTATTAGTTCGGAGACCCAGTACTTC.

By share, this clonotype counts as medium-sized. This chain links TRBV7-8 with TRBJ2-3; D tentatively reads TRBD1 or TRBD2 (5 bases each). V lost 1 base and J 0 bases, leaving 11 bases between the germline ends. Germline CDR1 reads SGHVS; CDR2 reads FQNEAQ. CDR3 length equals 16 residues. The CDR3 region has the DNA TGTGCCAGCAGCTTAGTTTCCGGGGCTAGCACAGATACGCAGTATTTT. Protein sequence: CASSLVSGASTDTQYF.

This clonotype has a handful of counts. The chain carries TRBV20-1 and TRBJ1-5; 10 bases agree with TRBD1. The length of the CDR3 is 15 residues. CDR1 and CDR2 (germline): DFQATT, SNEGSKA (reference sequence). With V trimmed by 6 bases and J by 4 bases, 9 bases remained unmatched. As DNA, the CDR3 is TGCAGTGCCCAGGGGACAGGGGTAGGGAATCAGCCCCAGCATTTT. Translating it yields CSAQGTGVGNQPQHF.

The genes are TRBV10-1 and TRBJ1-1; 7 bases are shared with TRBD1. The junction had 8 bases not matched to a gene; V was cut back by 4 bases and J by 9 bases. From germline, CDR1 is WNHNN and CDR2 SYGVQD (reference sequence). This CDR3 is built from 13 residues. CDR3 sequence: CASSVFGTDQAFF. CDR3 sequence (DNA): TGCGCCAGCAGTGTCTTTGGGACAGACCAAGCTTTCTTT.

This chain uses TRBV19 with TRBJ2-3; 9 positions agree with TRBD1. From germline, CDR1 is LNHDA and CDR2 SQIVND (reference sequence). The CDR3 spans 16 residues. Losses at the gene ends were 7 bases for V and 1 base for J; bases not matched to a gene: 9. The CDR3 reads CASTTGTGSGTDTQYF. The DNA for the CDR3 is TGTGCCAGTACCACCGGGACAGGGTCTGGCACAGATACGCAGTATTTT.

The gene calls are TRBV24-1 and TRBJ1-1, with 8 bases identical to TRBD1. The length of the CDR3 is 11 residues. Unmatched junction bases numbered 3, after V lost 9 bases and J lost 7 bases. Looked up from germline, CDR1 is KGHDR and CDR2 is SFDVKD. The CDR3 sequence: CATSQGGEAFF. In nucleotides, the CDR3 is TGTGCCACCTCACAGGGGGGTGAAGCTTTCTTT.